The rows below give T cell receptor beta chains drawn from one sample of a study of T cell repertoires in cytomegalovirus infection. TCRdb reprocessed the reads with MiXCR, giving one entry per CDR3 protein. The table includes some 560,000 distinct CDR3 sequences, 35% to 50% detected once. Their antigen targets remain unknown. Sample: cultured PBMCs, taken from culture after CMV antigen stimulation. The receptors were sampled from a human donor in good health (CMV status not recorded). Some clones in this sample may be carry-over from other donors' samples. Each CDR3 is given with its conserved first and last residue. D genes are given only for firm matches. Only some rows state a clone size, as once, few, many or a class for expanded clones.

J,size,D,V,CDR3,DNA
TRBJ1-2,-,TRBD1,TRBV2,CASSAGGEPTNYGYTF,TGTGCCAGCAGTGCAGGGGGCGAACCGACTAACTATGGCTACACCTTC
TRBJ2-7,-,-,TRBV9,CASSVYGTSPEQYF,TGTGCCAGCAGCGTATACGGGACCTCTCCCGAGCAGTACTTC
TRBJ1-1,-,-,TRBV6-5,CASSYPGGNTEAFF,TGTGCCAGCAGTTACCCGGGGGGGAACACTGAAGCTTTCTTT
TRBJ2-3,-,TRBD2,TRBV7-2,CASSFGAGGGVIDTQYF,TGTGCCAGCAGCTTTGGGGCTGGGGGGGGAGTGATAGATACGCAGTATTTT
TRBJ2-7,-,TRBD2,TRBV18,CASSPLRGLAGAGMVWEQYF,TGTGCCAGCTCACCTCTAAGGGGCCTAGCGGGCGCTGGCATGGTGTGGGAGCAGTACTTC
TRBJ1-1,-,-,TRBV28,CASSSVGVRDTEAFF,TGTGCCAGCAGTTCCGTCGGTGTGCGGGACACTGAAGCTTTCTTT
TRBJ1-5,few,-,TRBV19,CASRTGYSNQPQHF,TGTGCCAGTAGGACAGGTTATAGCAATCAGCCCCAGCATTTT
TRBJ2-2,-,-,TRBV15,CATSSQTGQPDSGELFF,TGTGCCACCAGCAGTCAAACAGGACAGCCCGACTCCGGGGAGCTGTTTTTT
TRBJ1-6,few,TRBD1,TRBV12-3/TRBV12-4,CASSPTGPDSPLHF,TGTGCCAGCAGCCCGACAGGGCCGGACTCACCCCTCCACTTT
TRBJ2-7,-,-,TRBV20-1,CSARELGAAYEQYF,TGCAGTGCTAGAGAGTTAGGCGCCGCCTACGAGCAGTACTTC
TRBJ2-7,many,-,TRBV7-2,CASSFTGSSYEQYF,TGTGCCAGCAGCTTTACAGGGAGCTCCTACGAGCAGTACTTC